The 30 T cell receptor beta chains below come from one sample, sequenced in a study of blood T cell repertoires in COVID-19. Some clones are missing from TCRdb's copy, which holds only in-frame ones; the method was immunoSEQ multiplex PCR. The sample lists about 110,000 clones, about 75% occurring once. Sequencing used peripheral blood. The receptors come from a woman between 70 and 85 years old with acute or convalescent COVID-19.

This rearrangement joins TRBV19 to TRBJ2-1, with D maybe TRBD1 (7 bases). Germline V gives CDR1 LNHDA, CDR2 SQIVND (reference sequence). The CDR3 spans 15 residues. V dropped 7 bases and J dropped 8 bases, with 21 bases sitting between them. As DNA, the CDR3 is TGTGCCAGTAATAGGGCAGGGGGGCTCTGGGATGAGCAGTTCTTC. Translating gives CASNRAGGLWDEQFF.

This clone has just one count. The chain combines TRBV14 with TRBJ1-2, with unresolved D. V lost 4 bases to trimming and J lost 8 bases, with 14 bases between them. The CDR3 is 13 amino acids. CDR1 and CDR2 (germline): SGHDN, FVKESK. This chain's CDR3 is CASSLIGPGGYTF. The CDR3 DNA reads as TGTGCCAGCAGCCTCATCGGTCCGGGAGGCTACACCTTC.

V usage is TRBV5-8 and J usage is TRBJ2-1, with D possibly being TRBD1 (6 bases). Trimming took off 0 bases at V and 8 bases at J, with 18 bases between the two ends. The CDR3 contains 16 residues. Germline V CDR1 and CDR2: SGHTS, YDEGEE. The chain's CDR3 is CASSLEGQGNEDEQFF. Here the CDR3 DNA reads TGTGCCAGCAGCTTGGAGGGCCAGGGGAATGAGGATGAGCAGTTCTTC.

Here the CDR3 reads CATRGGPYEQYF. The CDR3 bases are TGTGCCACCCGAGGGGGCCCCTACGAGCAGTACTTC. V and J are TRBV2 and TRBJ2-7, with 7 bases lining up with TRBD1. Trimming cost V 10 bases and J 2 bases; bases outside gene matches: 5. The CDR3 is made up of 12 amino acids. The germline gives CDR1 SNHLY, CDR2 FYNNEI. The variable domain in full, completed from reference TRBV2 and TRBJ2-7, reads EPEVTQTPSHQVTQMGQEVILRCVPISNHLYFYWYRQILGQKVEFLVSFYNNEISEKSEIFDDQFSVERPDGSNFTLKIRSTKLEDSAMYFCATRGGPYEQYFGPGTRLTVT.

This chain connects TRBV7-6 to TRBJ2-5; TRBD2 matches 7 bases. The V and J ends lost 2 bases and 5 bases, in that order; junction bases with no gene match: 5. Germline loops: CDR1 SGHVS, CDR2 FNYEAQ. The CDR3 contains 14 residues. The CDR3 DNA reads as TGTGCCAGCAGCTTATGGGGGGGAGGGGAGACCCAGTACTTC. Protein product: CASSLWGGGETQYF.

This clone came up once. The J gene is TRBJ1-2, the V gene TRBV4-2, with unresolved D. The germline V and J ends were trimmed by 0 bases and 7 bases, with 9 bases remaining between them. This CDR3 region has 13 residues. Germline values: CDR1 LGHNA, CDR2 YNFKEQ. The CDR3 nucleotides read TGTGCCAGCAGCCAAGATGAGTGGAGTGGCTACACCTTC. Residues: CASSQDEWSGYTF.

V is TRBV29-1 and J is TRBJ1-2, with D unresolved. This CDR3 is built from 14 residues. CDR1 is SQVTM, CDR2 ANQGSEA, per germline. Trimming left V 5 bases short and J 3 bases short, with 16 bases between. The CDR3 DNA follows: TGCAGCGTTTTTAAACTGGGAGCGGACTATGGCTACACCTTC. Translating gives CSVFKLGADYGYTF.

J is TRBJ2-7 and V is TRBV19; 7 bases match TRBD1. CDR3 length equals 11 residues. The germline V gene has CDR1 LNHDA and CDR2 SQIVND (reference sequence). V gave up 10 bases and J gave up 3 bases; unmatched junction bases: 3. The CDR3 region is CATHRGYEQYF. CDR3 in DNA: TGTGCCACTCACAGGGGCTACGAGCAGTACTTC.

This chain links TRBV7-2 with TRBJ1-2, with 8 positions matching TRBD1. Per germline, CDR1 SGHTA and CDR2 FQGNSA. The CDR3 totals 14 residues. The junction had 7 bases not matched to a gene; V was cut back by 2 bases and J by 8 bases. The CDR3 DNA is TGTGCCAGCAGCTTAACGACAGGGGTCGGAGGCTACACCTTC. Its translation is CASSLTTGVGGYTF.

This clone was detected only a few times. The V gene is TRBV4-1, the J gene TRBJ2-1; possible D gene TRBD2, 6 bases. The V and J ends lost 4 bases and 0 bases respectively, with 13 bases between them. Germline V gives CDR1 MGHRA, CDR2 YSYEKL. This CDR3 has 16 residues. This chain's CDR3 is CASSLGETSSYNEQFF. The CDR3 DNA follows: TGCGCCAGCAGCCTGGGAGAGACTAGCTCCTACAATGAGCAGTTCTTC.

This chain uses TRBV3-1 (or the pseudogene TRBV3-2) with TRBJ2-5; TRBD2 might be the D (7 bases). CDR1 is LGHDT, CDR2 YNNKEL, per germline (reference sequence). This CDR3 has 14 residues. V dropped 2 bases and J dropped 5 bases, with 12 bases sitting between them. The chain's CDR3 is CASSQRGARETQYF. DNA of the CDR3: TGTGCCAGCAGCCAACGGGGGGCGCGGGAGACCCAGTACTTC.

This chain joins TRBV27 and TRBJ2-4; 7 positions match TRBD1. Germline assignment: CDR1 MNHEY and CDR2 SMNVEV (reference sequence). The length of the CDR3 is 16 residues. V shed 4 bases and J 0 bases; nucleotides not matched to a gene: 6. CDR3 sequence: CASSSEGALAKNIQYF. The CDR3 DNA reads TGTGCCAGCAGTTCCGAGGGGGCCTTAGCCAAAAACATTCAGTACTTC.

The CDR3 DNA is TGTGCCAGCAGCTTGGTGCGTCTCGGGGAGCTGTTTTTT. This sequence encodes CASSLVRLGELFF. The chain is built from TRBV7-2 and TRBJ2-2; D is unclear. The germline V and J ends were trimmed by 3 bases and 7 bases, with 9 bases remaining between them. Germline V gene lookup returns CDR1 SGHTA and CDR2 FQGNSA. The CDR3 runs to 13 residues.

The genes are TRBV3-1 (or the pseudogene TRBV3-2) and TRBJ1-4; no firm D call. The germline V gene encodes CDR1 LGHDT and CDR2 YNNKEL (reference sequence). V lost 1 base and J lost 4, with 10 bases in between. The CDR3 loop spans 15 amino acids. CDR3 bases: TGTGCCAGCAGCCAAGGTGCGGGGTTTAATGAAAAACTGTTTTTT. It yields the protein CASSQGAGFNEKLFF.

The J gene is TRBJ1-2, the V gene TRBV30, with a possible D match to TRBD1 (5 bases). Per germline, CDR1 GTSNPN and CDR2 SVGIG (reference sequence). This CDR3 has 15 residues. The V end lost 0 bases, the J end lost 7 bases, and 18 bases lay between the germline ends. CDR3 residues: CAWSVSSGGVGGYTF. CDR3 sequence (DNA): TGTGCCTGGAGTGTATCATCTGGGGGGGTGGGTGGCTACACCTTC.

The rearrangement links TRBV19 to TRBJ1-1; 7 bases match TRBD1. The junction had 6 bases not matched to a gene; V was cut back by 5 bases and J by 0 bases. CDR3 length: 15 amino acids. Germline loops: CDR1 LNHDA, CDR2 SQIVND (reference sequence). The chain's CDR3 is CASSQPQGLNTEAFF. CDR3 DNA: TGTGCCAGTAGTCAGCCACAGGGGCTGAACACTGAAGCTTTCTTT.

This rearrangement joins TRBV7-8 to TRBJ1-5, with 9 bases matching TRBD1. V was pared by 6 bases and J by 9 bases, with 15 bases of the junction left unmatched. This CDR3 contains 16 residues. CDR1 is SGHVS, CDR2 FQNEAQ, per germline. The DNA for the CDR3 is TGTGCCAGCAGTCCGGCTGGACAGGCGACAGGGGGGCCCCAGCATTTT. Protein product: CASSPAGQATGGPQHF.

The CDR3 spells CASWPSGGREQFF. The DNA of the CDR3 is TGTGCCAGCTGGCCTAGCGGGGGTCGTGAGCAGTTCTTC. V gene TRBV12-3 or TRBV12-4 combines with J gene TRBJ2-1; 10 bases map to TRBD2. The junction had 7 bases not matched to a gene; V was cut back by 8 bases and J by 9 bases. The CDR3 is 13 amino acids.

The chain is built from TRBV5-1 and TRBJ2-7; 8 nucleotides align to TRBD2. Germline CDR1 SGHRS, CDR2 YFSETQ. The junction had 10 bases not matched to a gene; V was cut back by 0 bases and J by 5 bases. This CDR3 has 16 residues. CDR3 residues: CASSLVHGGGPDEQYF. The DNA for the CDR3 is TGCGCCAGCAGCTTGGTTCATGGCGGGGGGCCCGACGAGCAGTACTTC.

The chain links TRBV18 to TRBJ1-3; D is possibly TRBD1 (6 bases). The CDR3 contains 14 residues. The germline V gene encodes CDR1 KGHSH and CDR2 LQKENI. Deletions cut 2 bases from V and 8 bases from J, with 13 bases between. The CDR3 region is CASSPGRGFDTIYF. CDR3 sequence (DNA): TGTGCCAGCTCACCAGGCAGGGGCTTTGACACCATATATTTT.

The genes are TRBV5-1 and TRBJ2-6, with 7 positions matching TRBD1. This CDR3 region has 18 residues. The J segment lost 1 base and the V segment lost 4 bases, leaving 11 bases of the junction unmatched. In germline, CDR1 is SGHRS, CDR2 YFSETQ. The CDR3 nucleotides are TGCGCCAGCAGCCTGACCGGGACAGCAAATTCTGGGGCCAACGTCCTGACTTTC. This translates into CASSLTGTANSGANVLTF.

This chain uses TRBV24-1 with TRBJ2-3, with TRBD1 as a possible D gene (6 bases). The CDR3 has 13 amino acids. Germline V gene sequence: CDR1 KGHDR, CDR2 SFDVKD. Trimming pared 4 bases from V and 8 bases from J, leaving 12 bases between. CDR3 bases: TGTGCCACCAGTGAGTATGGACAGACTACGCAGTATTTT. Encoded protein: CATSEYGQTTQYF.

This chain joins TRBV27 and TRBJ2-2; D is ambiguous. V lost 7 bases to trimming and J lost 6 bases, with 15 bases between them. The CDR3 is made up of 14 amino acids. Looked up from germline, CDR1 is MNHEY and CDR2 is SMNVEV (reference sequence). The CDR3 DNA reads TGTGCCAGCAACGATTTGGGCTTAGCCGGGGAGCTGTTTTTT. As protein: CASNDLGLAGELFF.

CDR3 sequence reads: CASSYVSRNTEAFF. CDR3 nucleotides: TGTGCCAGCAGTTACGTCAGTCGGAACACTGAAGCTTTCTTT. This chain uses TRBV6-2 or TRBV6-3 with TRBJ1-1, with no clear D. Germline V CDR1 and CDR2: MNHEY, SVGEGT. The CDR3 loop spans 14 amino acids. Between the trimmed V and J ends, which lost 2 bases and 1 base, there was a span of 8 bases.

The J gene is TRBJ1-1, the V gene TRBV27; 8 bases agree with TRBD1. The ends lost 4 bases at V and 0 bases at J; junction bases unmatched: 4. Germline CDR1 MNHEY, CDR2 SMNVEV (reference sequence). This CDR3 region has 15 residues. In nucleotides, the CDR3 is TGTGCCAGCAGTTCGGGACAGGTCATGAACACTGAAGCTTTCTTT. Encoded protein: CASSSGQVMNTEAFF.

This sequence joins TRBV7-9 and TRBJ1-2, with D perhaps TRBD1 (5 bases). The CDR3 extends over 14 amino acids. V was cut by 8 bases and J by 1 base, with 14 bases left in between. CDR1 and CDR2 (germline): SEHNR, FQNEAQ (reference sequence). The CDR3 nucleotides are TGTGCCAGCCGTCTGGCAGGGCTTAACTATGGCTACACCTTC. It codes for CASRLAGLNYGYTF.

The chain recombines TRBV19 with TRBJ2-3, with TRBD2 identical over 9 bases. In germline, CDR1 is LNHDA, CDR2 SQIVND (reference sequence). The CDR3 totals 13 residues. Trimming removed 6 bases from V and 4 bases from J; junction bases left unmatched: 2. The CDR3 is CASRVAGADTQYF. The CDR3 DNA reads as TGTGCCAGTAGAGTAGCGGGGGCAGATACGCAGTATTTT.

The chain uses TRBV7-2 and TRBJ2-2; D is perhaps TRBD2 (6 bases). Germline V gene sequence: CDR1 SGHTA, CDR2 FQGNSA. V was pared by 5 bases and J by 5 bases, with 15 bases between. CDR3 size: 15 residues. DNA of the CDR3: TGTGCCAGCAGCAACGCGGAGGGAGGTACCGGGGAGCTGTTTTTT. Protein: CASSNAEGGTGELFF.

As regards this clone: A much larger clone is a single base away; this may be a read error. The chain carries TRBV28 and TRBJ1-5; the match to TRBD1 covers 8 bases. V was clipped by 6 bases and J by 3 bases; unmatched bases: 4. CDR1 is MDHEN, CDR2 SYDVKM, per germline. The CDR3 consists of 14 residues. CDR3 loop: CASSLDRANQPQHF. Written as DNA, the CDR3 is TGTGCCAGCAGCCTGGACAGGGCCAATCAGCCCCAGCATTTT. Supplemented by reference TRBV28 and TRBJ1-5, the full variable domain reads DVKVTQSSRYLVKRTGEKVFLECVQDMDHENMFWYRQDPGLGLRLIYFSYDVKMKEKGDIPEGYSVSREKKERFSLILESASTNQTSMYLCASSLDRANQPQHFGDGTRLSIL.

The CDR3 DNA sequence: TGTGCCAGCAGCCCCGGAGGGGGGGTAGAAAAACTGTTTTTT. Its translation: CASSPGGGVEKLFF. The chain combines TRBV9 with TRBJ1-4; D perhaps matches TRBD1 (6 bases). This CDR3 comprises 14 residues. Germline-derived CDR1 and CDR2 are SGDLS and YYNGEE. V lost 4 bases and J 8 bases, leaving 15 bases between the germline ends.